The 30 T cell receptor beta chains listed next were all sequenced from one sample in a study of breast tumors, draining lymph nodes, adjacent tissues. TCRdb re-called the multiplex PCR reads through MiXCR, storing one row per CDR3 protein. The sample records about 180,000 distinct CDR3 sequences, approximately 33% being singletons. Samples came from axillary lymph nodes draining the breast cancer. The sequencing input was axillary lymph node tissue. The receptor set was obtained from a female donor with breast cancer. Some clones in this sample may be carry-over from other donors' samples.

V usage is TRBV7-3 and J usage is TRBJ2-3; perhaps TRBD2 as D (6 bases). Germline values: CDR1 SGHTA, CDR2 FQGTGA. With 5 bases removed from V and 0 bases from J, the gap between germline ends came to 27 bases. The CDR3 is 20 residues long. In DNA, the CDR3 is TGTGCCAGCAGCCTAAGGAGGGTATCGAGTTCCGGGGATAGCACAGATACGCAGTATTTT. Residues: CASSLRRVSSSGDSTDTQYF.

The chain joins TRBV5-6 to TRBJ1-2; tentative D call: TRBD1 (5 bases). CDR3 size: 15 residues. V was cut by 5 bases and J by 4 bases, with 18 bases left in between. Germline V gene lookup returns CDR1 SGHDT and CDR2 YYEEEE. CDR3 residues: CASSLWRGAGYGYTF. DNA of the CDR3: TGTGCCAGCAGTTTATGGAGGGGAGCCGGCTATGGCTACACCTTC.

The chain has TRBV6-5 and TRBJ2-7; a possible D gene is TRBD2 (6 bases). The CDR3 length is 18 residues. V lost 5 bases, J lost 4 bases, and 27 bases lay in between. Germline V gives CDR1 MNHEY, CDR2 SVGAGI. CDR3 in amino acids: CASSLTAPSGRGDYEQYF. For the CDR3, the DNA is TGTGCCAGCAGTCTTACGGCACCGAGCGGGCGGGGAGATTACGAGCAGTACTTC.

This clonotype was seen ten or more times. The rearrangement uses TRBV12-3 or TRBV12-4 and TRBJ2-3; D uncertain. V was trimmed by 3 bases and J by 2 bases, leaving 9 bases between them. This CDR3 is 14 amino acids long. As DNA, the CDR3 is TGTGCCAGCAGTTTTGTCCTAGACACAGATACGCAGTATTTT. Translation: CASSFVLDTDTQYF.

This clonotype was picked up a small number of times. A much larger clone sits a single nucleotide away, making a read error possible. The CDR3 carries no conserved terminal phenylalanine or tryptophan, so it likely arises from a read error. This rearrangement joins TRBV24-1 to TRBJ2-5; D not resolved. V was trimmed by 2 bases and J by 7 bases, leaving 13 bases between them. The CDR3 is 14 amino acids. Germline V lookup: CDR1 KGHDR, CDR2 SFDVKD. Written as DNA, the CDR3 is TGTGCCACCAGTGATTCGCATGGGGTTGTGACCCAGTACTCC. This encodes CATSDSHGVVTQYS.

This chain joins TRBV24-1 and TRBJ2-1; D possibly corresponds to TRBD1 (6 bases). V was shortened by 3 bases and J by 8 bases, with 13 bases between the two germline ends. The CDR3 loop spans 14 amino acids. The germline CDR1 and CDR2 sequences are KGHDR and SFDVKD. CDR3 sequence reads: CATSDRLNRDEQFF. The CDR3 DNA reads as TGTGCCACCAGTGATCGGCTCAACAGGGATGAGCAGTTCTTC.

This clonotype showed up many times. The CDR3 is CASSEPRVLWNEQFF. The CDR3 region has the DNA TGTGCCAGCAGTGAACCGAGGGTACTATGGAATGAGCAGTTCTTC. J is TRBJ2-1 and V is TRBV25-1, with a weak D call TRBD2 (5 bases). The CDR3 extends over 15 amino acids. CDR1 is MGHDK, CDR2 SYGVNS, per germline. The V end lost 2 bases, the J end lost 7 bases, and 15 bases lay between the germline ends.

This chain connects TRBV25-1 to TRBJ2-2; tentatively, D is TRBD2 (7 bases). Trimming stripped 3 bases from V and 8 bases from J, with 10 bases between. The CDR3 contains 13 residues. Looked up from germline, CDR1 is MGHDK and CDR2 is SYGVNS. The CDR3 DNA reads TGTGCCAGCAGTGATCGGGGGGCAGGGGAGCTGTTTTTT. Encoded protein: CASSDRGAGELFF.

This clonotype was detected ten times or more. The chain has TRBV5-4 and TRBJ2-7, with D possibly being TRBD1 or TRBD2 (5 bases each). The CDR3 consists of 13 residues. The V end was cut by 0 bases, the J end by 3 bases, with 7 bases between. The V gene's germline CDR1 is SGHNT and CDR2 YYREEE (reference sequence). The DNA of the CDR3 is TGTGCCAGCAGCTTGGGGGGGAACTACGAGCAGTACTTC. Its translation is CASSLGGNYEQYF.

The chain carries TRBV4-2 and TRBJ2-5; 11 bases map to TRBD1. The CDR3 extends over 16 amino acids. From germline, CDR1 is LGHNA and CDR2 YNFKEQ. Trimming at V came to 3 bases and at J to 5 bases, leaving 8 bases not matched to a gene. CDR3 loop: CASSHHGQGAWETQYF. The DNA of the CDR3 is TGTGCCAGCAGCCATCACGGACAGGGGGCGTGGGAGACCCAGTACTTC.

This clonotype was counted ten times or more. V gene TRBV24-1 combines with J gene TRBJ2-2, with 9 bases fitting TRBD1. The germline gives CDR1 KGHDR, CDR2 SFDVKD. The ends lost 6 bases at V and 6 bases at J; junction bases unmatched: 4. The CDR3 runs 14 residues. The CDR3 DNA is TGTGCCACCAGTATGACAGGGGGTTCCGGGGAGCTGTTTTTT. Its translation: CATSMTGGSGELFF.

In its sample, this clonotype was seen many times. The V call is TRBV7-3, the J call TRBJ2-7; TRBD2 matches 10 bases. V lost 5 bases, J lost 0 bases, and 7 bases stayed unmatched. Looked up from germline, CDR1 is SGHTA and CDR2 is FQGTGA. The CDR3 totals 16 residues. CDR3 coding DNA: TGTGCCAGCAGCCCCACCGGGACTAGCGACTCCTACGAGCAGTACTTC. Its translation is CASSPTGTSDSYEQYF.

This clonotype showed up just a few times. This sequence joins TRBV6-2 or TRBV6-3 and TRBJ1-2, with D unclear. The CDR3 is 13 amino acids. Germline CDR1 is MNHEY and CDR2 is SVGEGT. V was clipped by 2 bases and J by 4 bases, with 8 bases between them. CDR3 DNA sequence: TGTGCCAGCAGTTACCCGAGGACCTATGGCTACACCTTC. Its protein product is CASSYPRTYGYTF.

This clonotype was counted between two and nine times. The rearrangement uses TRBV7-6 and TRBJ1-1; TRBD1 agrees at 8 bases. The V gene end was trimmed by 1 base and the J gene end by 5 bases; junction bases not matched to a gene: 12. The CDR3 has 17 residues. CDR1 is SGHVS, CDR2 FNYEAQ, per germline. CDR3 coding DNA: TGTGCCAGCAGCTTAGTTAGTCCAGGGGGCTTCGGGACTGAAGCTTTCTTT. Translating gives CASSLVSPGGFGTEAFF.

This clonotype showed up many times. The chain combines TRBV12-3 or TRBV12-4 with TRBJ2-7; D is perhaps TRBD1 (5 bases). The CDR3 runs to 12 residues. Trimming pared 6 bases from V and 3 bases from J, leaving 9 bases between. The CDR3 bases are TGTGCCAGCAGCTATGACAGCTACGAGCAGTACTTC. Its translation: CASSYDSYEQYF.

The sample holds many counts of this clonotype. The rearrangement joins TRBV29-1 to TRBJ2-1, with no clear D. V lost 6 bases and J 8 bases, leaving 14 bases between the germline ends. This CDR3 is 12 amino acids long. Germline V gene lookup returns CDR1 SQVTM and CDR2 ANQGSEA. CDR3 nucleotides: TGCAGCGTAAAACATGGACCCGATGAGCAGTTCTTC. The encoded protein is CSVKHGPDEQFF.

The rearrangement links TRBV9 to TRBJ2-3; weak D call: TRBD2 (7 bases). The CDR3 spans 17 residues. Trimming left V 3 bases short and J 2 bases short, with 19 bases between. Germline V gene data show CDR1 as SGDLS and CDR2 as YYNGEE. The CDR3 sequence is CASSGLNREGNTDTQYF. CDR3 DNA: TGTGCCAGCAGCGGATTAAACAGGGAGGGGAACACAGATACGCAGTATTTT.

This clonotype was observed at least ten times. The chain has TRBV7-3 and TRBJ2-3; weak D call: TRBD1 (5 bases). The germline V and J ends were trimmed by 2 bases and 2 bases, with 8 bases remaining between them. The CDR3 has 14 residues. The germline V gene has CDR1 SGHTA and CDR2 FQGTGA. DNA of the CDR3: TGTGCCAGCAGCTTACAGGGATACACAGATACGCAGTATTTT. Amino acid sequence: CASSLQGYTDTQYF.

This clonotype appeared many times. V gene TRBV12-3 or TRBV12-4 combines with J gene TRBJ2-7, with 11 bases lining up with TRBD2. With 4 bases clipped from V and 3 bases from J, the junction kept 8 bases outside the gene matches. This CDR3 is built from 16 residues. This CDR3 is CASSSPELAGVYEQYF. CDR3 in DNA: TGTGCCAGCAGTTCCCCCGAACTAGCGGGAGTCTACGAGCAGTACTTC.

This clonotype was found many times. CDR3 sequence (DNA): TGTGCCAGCAGTCGAATTAGCGGGGGGGCGGATACGCAGTATTTT. Translated, it gives CASSRISGGADTQYF. This sequence joins TRBV2 and TRBJ2-3; 11 bases match TRBD2. CDR1 is SNHLY and CDR2 is FYNNEI in the germline V gene. This CDR3 is built from 15 residues. V lost 5 bases and J lost 6; bases outside the gene matches: 7.

Comments on this clonotype: It may be a read error: a sequence one base away is much more abundant. V usage is TRBV7-8 and J usage is TRBJ1-2, with D hard to call. The CDR3 has 15 amino acids. CDR1 and CDR2 from the germline V gene are SGHVS and FQNEAQ. The CDR3 nucleotides are TGTGCCAGCAGCCGACCAGAAACTAGTAACTATGGCTACCCCTTC. Translating it yields CASSRPETSNYGYPF.

A remark on this clonotype: A read error may produce the germline difference seen at one junction end. The chain recombines TRBV2 with TRBJ1-2; tentative D call: TRBD1 (5 bases). The CDR3 length is 15 residues. Germline lookup yields CDR1 SNHLY and CDR2 FYNNEI. The chain's CDR3 is CASSELAGGDYDYPF. For the CDR3, the DNA is TGTGCCAGCAGTGAGTTGGCGGGGGGGGACTATGACTACCCCTTC.

This clonotype was observed a few times. A clone one base away is much larger, so this may be a read error. The chain joins TRBV6-5 to TRBJ2-5; 10 bases line up with TRBD2. This CDR3 is 17 amino acids long. Germline CDR1 reads MNHEY; CDR2 reads SVGAGI. The CDR3 DNA follows: TGTGCCAGCAGTTACTCGAATAGCGGGAGGTTCGAAGAGGCCCAGTACTTC. Amino acids: CASSYSNSGRFEEAQYF.

For this clonotype: One end of the junction is discordant with germline, which a read error may explain. The gene calls are TRBV6-5 and TRBJ1-5; no reliable D call. Germline V gene lookup returns CDR1 MNHEY and CDR2 SVGAGI. The CDR3 runs to 16 residues. In DNA form, the CDR3 reads TGTGCCAGCAGTCACTCGGCAGGCGACCTCAATCAGCCCCAGCATTTT. It translates to CASSHSAGDLNQPQHF.

This CDR3 is CASSDSGATNEKLFF. In nucleotides, the CDR3 is TGCGCCAGCAGTGACTCAGGGGCAACTAATGAAAAACTGTTTTTT. This chain uses TRBV10-2 with TRBJ1-4; weak D call: TRBD1 (6 bases). This CDR3 is built from 15 residues. The V and J ends lost 3 bases and 0 bases respectively, with 8 bases between them. Germline V CDR1 and CDR2: WSHSY, SAAADI.

This clonotype was detected a few times. A read error may explain this, as a much larger clone is one base away. The chain combines TRBV6-4 with TRBJ1-6; D not certain. V gave up 5 bases and J gave up 12 bases, with 14 bases separating them. This CDR3 is 13 amino acids long. Germline V gives CDR1 MRHNA, CDR2 SNTAGT. CDR3 DNA sequence: TGTGCCAGCAGTCAAAGCACGGGCTTACCCCTCCACTTT. Its translation is CASSQSTGLPLHF.

As for this clonotype: The conserved phenylalanine or tryptophan is not found at the CDR3 terminus, so this likely reflects a read error. The V call is TRBV5-1, the J call TRBJ1-6, with D maybe TRBD1 (6 bases). Per germline, CDR1 SGHRS and CDR2 YFSETQ. The V end was cut by 6 bases, the J end by 5 bases, with 9 bases between. The CDR3 sequence is 13 residues long. CDR3 residues: CASKGGNNSPLHS. The CDR3 region has the DNA TGCGCCAGCAAGGGGGGGAATAATTCACCCCTCCACTCT.

V usage is TRBV7-9 and J usage is TRBJ1-3; D remains unclear. The CDR3 runs to 16 residues. V lost 5 bases, J lost 0 bases, and 14 bases lay in between. The germline V gene encodes CDR1 SEHNR and CDR2 FQNEAQ (reference sequence). As DNA, the CDR3 is TGTGCCAGCAGCCCGAGAGGGAGCTCCTCTGGAAACACCATATATTTT. Translation: CASSPRGSSSGNTIYF.

This clonotype occurred many times. The chain combines TRBV7-8 with TRBJ1-5; D unresolved. This CDR3 has 13 amino acids. V dropped 7 bases and J dropped 2 bases, with 9 bases sitting between them. Germline values: CDR1 SGHVS, CDR2 FQNEAQ. The CDR3 DNA sequence: TGTGCCAGCACCCACGGTGGCAATCAGCCCCAGCATTTT. The encoded protein is CASTHGGNQPQHF.

At least ten counts were recorded for this clonotype. The chain combines TRBV29-1 with TRBJ2-2, with 8 nucleotides matching TRBD1. The germline CDR1 and CDR2 sequences are SQVTM and ANQGSEA. CDR3 length: 14 residues. V gave up 7 bases and J gave up 4 bases; unmatched junction bases: 8. CDR3 in amino acids: CSGWAGGSTGELFF. The CDR3 DNA follows: TGCAGCGGCTGGGCAGGGGGCTCCACCGGGGAGCTGTTTTTT.